Following are 7 T cell receptor beta chains from one sample sequenced in a study of shared clonotypes between healthy human individuals. Measured with immunoSEQ multiplex PCR; TCRdb has only the in-frame clones, and not every one. The table includes nearly 2 million clones, about 95% detected once. The naive CD8 fraction comprised CD45RO-negative cells positively selected for CCR7 and excluded terminally differentiated effector memory CD45RA+ cells. Sequences were obtained from naive CD8+ T cells sorted from blood. The receptor set was obtained from a man between 18 and 35 years old in good health.

This chain joins TRBV6-5 and TRBJ2-7, with 8 bases fitting TRBD1. The V and J ends lost 6 bases and 2 bases, in that order; junction bases with no gene match: 3. The CDR3 contains 13 residues. Germline CDR1 reads MNHEY; CDR2 reads SVGAGI. This chain's CDR3 is CASRGTGPYEQYF. The DNA of the CDR3 is TGTGCCAGCAGGGGGACAGGCCCCTACGAGCAGTACTTC.

With regard to this clone: The sample holds other DNA sequences that translate to the same CDR3. The rearrangement links TRBV27 to TRBJ2-7; 12 positions agree with TRBD2. V was clipped by 8 bases and J by 0 bases; unmatched bases: 5. The CDR3 is made up of 15 amino acids. Germline V gene lookup returns CDR1 MNHEY and CDR2 SMNVEV (reference sequence). The DNA for the CDR3 is TGTGCCAGCGGCCTAGCGGGAGGGCCCTCCTACGAGCAGTACTTC. Encoded protein: CASGLAGGPSYEQYF.

The gene calls are TRBV7-8 and TRBJ2-1; no definite D call. The CDR3 sequence is 11 residues long. V dropped 1 base and J dropped 10 bases, with 5 bases sitting between them. Germline-derived CDR1 and CDR2 are SGHVS and FQNEAQ. The CDR3 bases are TGTGCCAGCAGCTTAGAAACAGAGCAGTTCTTC. Amino acid sequence: CASSLETEQFF. Full variable domain (missing parts from reference TRBV7-8 and TRBJ2-1): GAGVSQSPRYKVAKRGQDVALRCDPISGHVSLFWYQQALGQGPEFLTYFQNEAQLDKSGLPSDRFFAERPEGSVSTLKIQRTQQEDSAVYLCASSLETEQFFGPGTRLTVL.

The chain employs TRBV5-1 and TRBJ2-5; 10 bases map to TRBD1. The CDR3 contains 15 residues. V lost 4 bases, J lost 2 bases, and 5 bases stayed unmatched. Per germline, CDR1 SGHRS and CDR2 YFSETQ. The CDR3 loop is CASSPDRGQQETQYF. The CDR3 DNA reads as TGCGCCAGCAGCCCCGACAGGGGGCAACAAGAGACCCAGTACTTC.

The J gene is TRBJ2-5, the V gene TRBV7-8, with D possibly being TRBD2 (6 bases). Per germline, CDR1 SGHVS and CDR2 FQNEAQ. The CDR3 is made up of 15 amino acids. The germline V and J ends were trimmed by 4 bases and 3 bases, with 15 bases remaining between them. In DNA, the CDR3 is TGTGCCAGCAGCTGGGTGGGGGAGGCTGAAGAGACCCAGTACTTC. Amino acid sequence: CASSWVGEAEETQYF. Full variable domain (remainder filled in from reference TRBV7-8 and TRBJ2-5): GAGVSQSPRYKVAKRGQDVALRCDPISGHVSLFWYQQALGQGPEFLTYFQNEAQLDKSGLPSDRFFAERPEGSVSTLKIQRTQQEDSAVYLCASSWVGEAEETQYFGPGTRLLVL.

The chain recombines TRBV5-1 with TRBJ2-2, with no clear D. Trimming took 3 bases from V and 7 from J, leaving 7 bases between them. The germline V gene has CDR1 SGHRS and CDR2 YFSETQ. The CDR3 has 12 residues. The CDR3: CASSWVGGELFF. As DNA, the CDR3 is TGCGCCAGCAGCTGGGTCGGCGGGGAGCTGTTTTTT.

The chain is built from TRBV28 and TRBJ2-3; a possible D gene is TRBD1 (6 bases). The CDR3 loop spans 15 amino acids. Germline-derived CDR1 and CDR2 are MDHEN and SYDVKM. V lost 1 base, J lost 5 bases, and 13 bases lay in between. In DNA form, the CDR3 reads TGTGCCAGCAGTTTATACACAGGGTCGATAGATACGCAGTATTTT. This sequence encodes CASSLYTGSIDTQYF.